This T cell receptor beta chain comes out of a study of beta chain features in type 1 diabetes. Study-wide results and caveats: All four CD4+ subsets of Type 1 diabetes patients contained TCRB CDR3s that were moderately but significantly shorter.

For this clone: Its antigen is not known.

Expressed TCRB transcripts were sequenced because the isolated RNA had all been reverse transcribed beforehand. Clones were sequenced by immunoSEQ multiplex PCR, and TCRdb holds only the in-frame ones, with some missing. This table has around 360,000 clones, over 9.5% appearing once. Isolation of CD4+ naive, central memory, regulatory and stem cell-like memory cells was achieved by sorting via CD45RO/CCR7/CD25/CD127/CD95/CD27. V was clipped by 8 bases and J by 5 bases, with 21 bases between them. This CDR3 has 15 residues. Germline CDR1 is SNHLY and CDR2 is FYNNEI. The sequencing sample was made of naive CD4+ T cells from blood. This TCR came from a woman under 30 with type 1 diabetes. The J gene is TRBJ2-5, the V gene TRBV2; D possibly corresponds to TRBD1 (6 bases). CDR3 in DNA: TGTGCCAGCGGGATCCGCAGGGGCGCCGGGGAGACCCAGTACTTC. It encodes CASGIRRGAGETQYF. The full variable domain, in which reference TRBV2 and TRBJ2-5 provide the parts outside the CDR3, is EPEVTQTPSHQVTQMGQEVILRCVPISNHLYFYWYRQILGQKVEFLVSFYNNEISEKSEIFDDQFSVERPDGSNFTLKIRSTKLEDSAMYFCASGIRRGAGETQYFGPGTRLLVL.